A few counts support the clone carrying this TCR beta chain. Its specificity is not known. From germline, CDR1 is MNHEY and CDR2 SVGAGI. V shed 6 bases and J 4 bases; nucleotides not matched to a gene: 20. CDR3 length: 18 amino acids. This sample stems from a study of blood T cells in healthy people across ages. A J-beta primer mix and a sample-barcoded 5' primer were used in a second PCR of roughly 6 to 11 cycles. Individual samples furnished no less than 3 million CDR3-containing paired-end reads apiece. TCRdb fed the 5' RACE reads into MiXCR, producing one record per CDR3 protein. Counted here are 1.5 million to 2 million distinct CDR3 sequences, 30% to 35% occurring once; the ten biggest clones make up approximately 11%. Overall study findings and caveats: Unknown CMV status may confound age-related changes in expanded clones. Naive and antigen-experienced cells were not separated, limiting conclusive comparison. Diversity was higher, and naive CD4+ cells more numerous, in long-lived donors than in aged donors.

This clonotype was sampled from a woman aged 30 to 39 in good health. The chain joins TRBV6-5 to TRBJ2-7; 8 nucleotides align to TRBD2. The material sequenced was blood. The CDR3 DNA reads as TGTGCCAGCAGCTCCACAGGCGCCCGGGGGGGGCGACGTTACGAGCAGTACTTC. Amino acid sequence: CASSSTGARGGRRYEQYF.